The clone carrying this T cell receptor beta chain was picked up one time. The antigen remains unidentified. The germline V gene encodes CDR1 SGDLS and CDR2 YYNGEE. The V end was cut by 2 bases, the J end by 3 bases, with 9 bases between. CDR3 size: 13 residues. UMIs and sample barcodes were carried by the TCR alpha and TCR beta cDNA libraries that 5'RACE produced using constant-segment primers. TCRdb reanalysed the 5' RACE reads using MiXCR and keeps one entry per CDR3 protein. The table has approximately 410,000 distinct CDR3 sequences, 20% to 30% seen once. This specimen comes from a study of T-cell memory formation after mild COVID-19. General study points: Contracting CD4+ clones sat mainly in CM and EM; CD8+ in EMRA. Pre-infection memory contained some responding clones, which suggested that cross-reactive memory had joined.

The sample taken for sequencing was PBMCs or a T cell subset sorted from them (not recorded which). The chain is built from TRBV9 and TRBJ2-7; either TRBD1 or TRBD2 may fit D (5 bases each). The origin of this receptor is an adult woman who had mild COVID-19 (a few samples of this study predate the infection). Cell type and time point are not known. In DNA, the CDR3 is TGTGCCAGCAGCGTCTGGGACGGCTACGAGCAGTACTTC. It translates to CASSVWDGYEQYF.